Reported below is one T cell receptor (beta chain). This sample was taken from a study of Graves' ophthalmopathy and Graves' hyperthyroidism. V shed 4 bases and J shed 7 bases, with 23 bases lying between them. The CDR3 is made up of 18 amino acids. CDR1 is LNHDA, CDR2 SQIVND, per germline (reference sequence). RNA transcripts were the source from which TCR beta CDR3 regions were amplified. First-round RT-PCR relied on HTBI primers, and a second-round multiplex PCR came next. One entry per CDR3 protein results from TCRdb running MiXCR on the multiplex PCR reads. There are hundreds of thousands of distinct CDR3 sequences in the sample; 22% occur only once, and approximately 6.9% lies in the top ten.

The chain couples TRBV19 to TRBJ1-6; possibly TRBD1 for D (6 bases). The clonotype comes from a woman between 18 and 29 years old with stable Graves' hyperthyroidism. Some clones in this sample may be carry-over from other donors' samples. The sample taken for sequencing was peripheral blood. This CDR3 reads CASSTPRFDRISNSPLHF. In DNA, the CDR3 is TGTGCCAGTAGTACCCCTCGCTTTGACAGGATAAGCAATTCACCCCTCCACTTT.